These T cell receptor beta chains were read from a single sample in a study of blood T cell repertoires in COVID-19. Sequencing used immunoSEQ multiplex PCR; TCRdb keeps in-frame clones, though not all of them. This sample carries 160,000 or so clones, under 90% of them seen once, and the ten largest clones take around 3.7%. Sequenced: PBMCs or T cells enriched from blood (not recorded which). The receptor set was obtained from a woman aged 55-70 years who had recovered from COVID-19. Both conserved end residues are part of each CDR3. D genes are given only for firm matches. A clone size is listed for some rows: how often the clone was seen (once, few, many), or a class if it is expanded.

v_call	clone_size	d_call	j_call	cdr3_aa	cdr3_nt
TRBV6-5	.	.	TRBJ1-2	CASSYERNNYGYTF	TGTGCCAGCAGTTACGAGCGCAATAACTATGGCTACACCTTC
TRBV28	.	.	TRBJ1-1	CAIQFNTEAFF	TGTGCCATTCAGTTCAACACTGAAGCTTTCTTT
TRBV11-2	.	.	TRBJ2-7	CASSTHTGSYEQYF	TGTGCCAGCAGCACGCACACGGGATCCTACGAGCAGTACTTC
TRBV6-5	once	.	TRBJ1-1	CASSRQYHTEAFF	TGTGCCAGCAGTCGACAGTACCACACTGAAGCTTTCTTT
TRBV12-3/TRBV12-4	once	.	TRBJ1-5	CASSLGGYQPQHF	TGTGCCAGCAGTTTAGGAGGGTACCAGCCCCAGCATTTT
TRBV3-1/TRBV3-2	once	.	TRBJ2-7	CASSQLRQGYEQYF	TGTGCCAGCAGCCAATTACGTCAGGGGTACGAGCAGTACTTC
TRBV4-1	.	TRBD1	TRBJ1-2	CASSQVPGQGAYGYTF	TGCGCCAGCAGCCAGGTACCGGGACAGGGTGCCTATGGCTACACCTTC
TRBV9	few	.	TRBJ1-2	CASSVGAGSNYGYTF	TGTGCCAGCAGCGTAGGGGCAGGTTCTAACTATGGCTACACCTTC
TRBV29-1	.	.	TRBJ1-1	CSVAGRNTEAFF	TGCAGCGTTGCTGGCCGGAACACTGAAGCTTTCTTT
TRBV6-4	.	TRBD2	TRBJ2-3	CASGPASGGINTQYF	TGTGCCAGCGGCCCGGCTAGCGGGGGGATAAATACGCAGTATTTT
TRBV12-5	.	TRBD1	TRBJ1-4	CASGLGDRVGEKLFF	TGTGCTAGTGGTTTGGGGGACAGGGTAGGGGAAAAACTGTTTTTT
TRBV5-6	.	.	TRBJ1-2	CASSPKGVGVNYGYTF	TGTGCCAGCAGCCCGAAGGGGGTCGGCGTAAACTATGGCTACACCTTC
TRBV6-5	once	.	TRBJ1-6	CASSPRGFDNSPLHF	TGTGCCAGCAGTCCCAGGGGCTTCGATAATTCACCCCTCCACTTT
TRBV9	.	.	TRBJ1-5	CASSGREGVGEPQHF	TGTGCCAGCAGCGGCCGAGAGGGGGTGGGAGAGCCCCAGCATTTT
TRBV5-4	.	.	TRBJ1-5	CASSSDTSWPQHF	TGTGCCAGCAGCTCGGACACATCGTGGCCCCAGCATTTT
TRBV30	.	.	TRBJ1-6	CAWAAGEGSPLHF	TGTGCCTGGGCGGCAGGGGAAGGTTCACCCCTCCACTTT
TRBV20-1	.	TRBD1	TRBJ1-4	CSASGQGALATNEKLFF	TGCAGTGCTAGTGGGCAGGGGGCTCTCGCAACTAATGAAAAACTGTTTTTT
TRBV5-1	few	.	TRBJ2-5	CASSSGQIQETQYF	TGCGCCAGCAGCTCGGGACAAATACAGGAGACCCAGTACTTC
TRBV21-1	.	.	TRBJ2-7	CASSKRDTPYEQYF	TGTGCCAGCAGCAAACGGGACACCCCCTACGAGCAGTACTTC
TRBV11-3	.	.	TRBJ1-1	CASSSQGATEAFF	TGTGCCAGCAGCTCACAGGGAGCCACTGAAGCTTTCTTT
TRBV25-1	.	.	TRBJ1-1	CATRGWGDMNTEAFF	TGTGCCACCAGAGGGTGGGGCGACATGAACACTGAAGCTTTCTTT
TRBV10-3	.	TRBD2	TRBJ2-1	CAISTGLAGASYNEQFF	TGTGCCATCAGTACCGGACTAGCGGGGGCGTCCTACAATGAGCAGTTCTTC
TRBV28	few	.	TRBJ2-2	CASSSQGTDTGELFF	TGTGCCAGCAGTTCACAGGGAACGGACACCGGGGAGCTGTTTTTT
TRBV27	once	TRBD2	TRBJ2-5	CASSLSPAGDTQETQYF	TGTGCCAGCAGTTTATCCCCCGCGGGGGATACCCAAGAGACCCAGTACTTC
TRBV6-6	.	TRBD1	TRBJ2-7	CASRPGQGEQYF	TGTGCCAGCAGACCCGGACAGGGCGAGCAGTACTTC
TRBV9	.	.	TRBJ1-5	CASSVAGNSNQPQHF	TGTGCCAGCAGCGTAGCAGGGAATAGCAATCAGCCCCAGCATTTT
TRBV5-4	.	.	TRBJ1-6	CASSRGQSDSPLHF	TGTGCCAGCAGCCGAGGACAGAGCGATTCACCCCTCCACTTT
TRBV2	.	TRBD1	TRBJ2-1	CASSPTGTGNRGQFF	TGTGCCAGCAGTCCCACGGGGACAGGCAACAGGGGGCAGTTCTTC
TRBV6-1	.	.	TRBJ2-2	CASSVYRVANTGELFF	TGTGCCAGCAGTGTATACAGAGTTGCGAACACCGGGGAGCTGTTTTTT
TRBV6-5	.	.	TRBJ2-4	CASTTGGSAKNIQYF	TGTGCCAGCACCACCGGAGGGTCAGCCAAAAACATTCAGTACTTC
TRBV13	.	TRBD1	TRBJ2-7	CASSSGQLEQYF	TGTGCCAGCAGCTCGGGACAGTTGGAGCAGTACTTC
TRBV29-1	.	TRBD2	TRBJ2-7	CSVESGEGTPFYEQYF	TGCAGCGTTGAATCGGGGGAGGGGACTCCTTTCTACGAGCAGTACTTC
TRBV5-6	.	TRBD1	TRBJ1-2	CASSIGQAGTYGYTF	TGTGCCAGCAGCATTGGACAGGCTGGGACCTATGGCTACACCTTC
TRBV24-1	.	.	TRBJ1-5	CATSDADVTARGNQPQHF	TGTGCCACCAGTGATGCGGATGTCACGGCCCGGGGCAATCAGCCCCAGCATTTT
TRBV19	few	.	TRBJ1-5	CASSSVRQGPLRPQHF	TGTGCCAGTAGTAGCGTACGGCAGGGTCCCCTCAGGCCCCAGCATTTT
TRBV5-1	.	TRBD1	TRBJ1-2	CASSFEDRSGYTF	TGCGCCAGCAGCTTCGAGGACAGGTCTGGCTACACCTTC
TRBV5-1	.	TRBD1	TRBJ2-7	CASSTRQGYEQYF	TGCGCCAGCAGCACACGACAGGGCTACGAGCAGTACTTC
TRBV6-4	.	TRBD2	TRBJ2-3	CASSDRAGSTDTQYF	TGTGCCAGCAGTGACCGAGCGGGGTCCACAGATACGCAGTATTTT
TRBV19	.	TRBD1	TRBJ1-5	CASRDQGATTRPQHF	TGTGCCAGTAGGGACCAGGGGGCAACCACACGGCCCCAGCATTTT
TRBV7-8	once	.	TRBJ1-1	CASSLGSNTEAFF	TGTGCCAGCAGCTTAGGTAGTAACACTGAAGCTTTCTTT
TRBV3-1/TRBV3-2	.	.	TRBJ1-6	CASRQTGLSSPLHF	TGTGCCAGCAGGCAAACAGGTCTTTCTTCACCCCTCCACTTT
TRBV4-1	.	TRBD1	TRBJ1-2	CASGEQGAYYGYTF	TGCGCCAGCGGCGAGCAGGGGGCCTACTATGGCTACACCTTC
TRBV18	once	.	TRBJ2-7	CASSLGVGELYEQYF	TGTGCCAGCTCACTAGGAGTTGGGGAGCTCTACGAGCAGTACTTC
TRBV27	.	TRBD2	TRBJ2-3	CASSLIGGTDTQYF	TGTGCCAGCAGTTTAATCGGGGGGACAGATACGCAGTATTTT
TRBV3-1/TRBV3-2	.	.	TRBJ1-4	CASSHGPANEKLFF	TGTGCCAGCAGCCATGGGCCAGCTAATGAAAAACTGTTTTTT
TRBV3-1/TRBV3-2	.	.	TRBJ2-7	CASSQVMDTYEQYF	TGTGCCAGCAGCCAAGTTATGGACACCTACGAGCAGTACTTC
TRBV9	.	.	TRBJ2-2	CASSVVSGVALSGELFF	TGTGCCAGCAGCGTAGTTTCGGGGGTAGCTTTGTCCGGGGAGCTGTTTTTT
TRBV5-1	few	.	TRBJ1-2	CASSLWSADYGYTF	TGCGCCAGCAGCTTGTGGTCCGCGGACTATGGCTACACCTTC
TRBV5-1	.	.	TRBJ2-7	CASSLALAYEQYF	TGCGCCAGCAGCTTAGCCCTTGCCTACGAGCAGTACTTC
TRBV5-5	.	TRBD1	TRBJ2-3	CASSLPGQGRNTQYF	TGTGCCAGCAGCTTACCCGGACAGGGGCGGAATACGCAGTATTTT
TRBV10-3	.	TRBD1	TRBJ1-2	CAIKGADYGYTF	TGTGCCATCAAGGGGGCCGACTATGGCTACACCTTC
TRBV9	.	.	TRBJ1-2	CASSPRVGGYYGYTF	TGTGCCAGCAGCCCCCGGGTGGGTGGTTACTATGGCTACACCTTC
TRBV6-4	.	.	TRBJ2-6	CASSGVARGANVLTF	TGTGCCAGCAGTGGAGTCGCGCGGGGGGCCAACGTCCTGACTTTC
TRBV19	once	.	TRBJ1-5	CASRPGEHSNQPQHF	TGTGCCAGCAGACCAGGGGAGCATAGCAATCAGCCCCAGCATTTT
TRBV5-4	.	.	TRBJ2-7	CASSIGGNEQYF	TGTGCCAGCAGCATTGGGGGGAACGAGCAGTACTTC